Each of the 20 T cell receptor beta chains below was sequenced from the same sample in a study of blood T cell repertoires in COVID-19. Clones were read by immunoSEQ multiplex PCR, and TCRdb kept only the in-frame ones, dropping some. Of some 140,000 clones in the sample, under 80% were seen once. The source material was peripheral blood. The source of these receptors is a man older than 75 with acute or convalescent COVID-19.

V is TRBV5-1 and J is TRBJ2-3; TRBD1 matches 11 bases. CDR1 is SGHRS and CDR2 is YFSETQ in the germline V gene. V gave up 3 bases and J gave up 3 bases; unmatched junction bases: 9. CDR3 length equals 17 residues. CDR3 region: CASSSGTGGISTDTQYF. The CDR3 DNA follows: TGCGCCAGCAGCTCTGGGACAGGGGGTATATCGACAGATACGCAGTATTTT.

The CDR3 is CASSEYTAYEQYF. The DNA of the CDR3 is TGTGCCAGCAGTGAATACACCGCCTACGAGCAGTACTTC. This chain uses TRBV2 with TRBJ2-7, with unresolved D. CDR1 is SNHLY and CDR2 is FYNNEI in the germline V gene. Trimming removed 2 bases at V and 2 bases at J, with 7 bases between. The CDR3 is made up of 13 amino acids.

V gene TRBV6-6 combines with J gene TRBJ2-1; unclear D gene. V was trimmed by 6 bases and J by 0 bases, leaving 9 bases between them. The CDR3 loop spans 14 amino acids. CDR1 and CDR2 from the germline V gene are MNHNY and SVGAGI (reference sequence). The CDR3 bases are TGTGCCAGCAGGGCGGCGAGCTCCTACAATGAGCAGTTCTTC. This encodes CASRAASSYNEQFF.

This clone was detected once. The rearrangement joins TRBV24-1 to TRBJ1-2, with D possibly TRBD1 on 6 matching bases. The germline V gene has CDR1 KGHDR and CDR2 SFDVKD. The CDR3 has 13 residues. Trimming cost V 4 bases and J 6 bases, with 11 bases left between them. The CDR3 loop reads CATSETGRNGYTF. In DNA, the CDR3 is TGTGCCACCAGTGAAACAGGGAGAAATGGCTACACCTTC.

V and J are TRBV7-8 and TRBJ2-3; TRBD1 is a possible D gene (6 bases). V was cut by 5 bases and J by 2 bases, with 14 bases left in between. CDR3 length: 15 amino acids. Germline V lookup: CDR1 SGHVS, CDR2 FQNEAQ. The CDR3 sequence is CASSRGTRFTDTQYF. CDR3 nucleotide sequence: TGTGCCAGCAGCCGAGGGACACGATTCACAGATACGCAGTATTTT. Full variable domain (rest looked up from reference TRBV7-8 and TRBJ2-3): GAGVSQSPRYKVAKRGQDVALRCDPISGHVSLFWYQQALGQGPEFLTYFQNEAQLDKSGLPSDRFFAERPEGSVSTLKIQRTQQEDSAVYLCASSRGTRFTDTQYFGPGTRLTVL.

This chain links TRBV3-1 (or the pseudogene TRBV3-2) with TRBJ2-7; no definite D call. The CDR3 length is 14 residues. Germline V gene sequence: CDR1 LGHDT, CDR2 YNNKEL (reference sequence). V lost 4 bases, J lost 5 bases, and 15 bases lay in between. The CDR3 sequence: CASSLTYLAHEQYF. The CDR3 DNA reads TGTGCCAGCAGCCTCACGTACTTAGCCCACGAGCAGTACTTC.

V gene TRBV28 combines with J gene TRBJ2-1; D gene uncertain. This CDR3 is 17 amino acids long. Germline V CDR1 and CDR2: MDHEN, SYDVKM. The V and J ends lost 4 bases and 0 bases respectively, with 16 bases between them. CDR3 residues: CASSSNMDRSSYNEQFF. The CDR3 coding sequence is TGTGCCAGCAGTTCGAACATGGATCGGAGCTCCTACAATGAGCAGTTCTTC.

CDR3 in DNA: TGTGCCAGCAGCTACTCCGCCACAGATACGCAGTATTTT. This sequence encodes CASSYSATDTQYF. The rearrangement joins TRBV5-6 to TRBJ2-3; the D is unclear. V lost 3 bases, J lost 2 bases, and 7 bases lay in between. Germline values: CDR1 SGHDT, CDR2 YYEEEE. The CDR3 runs to 13 residues.

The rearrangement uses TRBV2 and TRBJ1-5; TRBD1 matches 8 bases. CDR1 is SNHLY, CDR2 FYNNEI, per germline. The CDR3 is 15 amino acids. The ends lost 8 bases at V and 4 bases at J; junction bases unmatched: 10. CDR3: CASLRDRQSNQPQHF. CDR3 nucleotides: TGTGCCAGCCTCCGGGACAGGCAATCTAATCAGCCCCAGCATTTT.

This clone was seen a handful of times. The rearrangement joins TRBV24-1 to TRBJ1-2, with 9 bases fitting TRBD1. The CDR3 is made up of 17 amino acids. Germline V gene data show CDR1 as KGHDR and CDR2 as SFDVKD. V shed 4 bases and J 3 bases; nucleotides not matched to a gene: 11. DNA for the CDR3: TGTGCCACCAGTGACCGTAAACCGGGACAGGGAGACTATGGCTACACCTTC. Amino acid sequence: CATSDRKPGQGDYGYTF.

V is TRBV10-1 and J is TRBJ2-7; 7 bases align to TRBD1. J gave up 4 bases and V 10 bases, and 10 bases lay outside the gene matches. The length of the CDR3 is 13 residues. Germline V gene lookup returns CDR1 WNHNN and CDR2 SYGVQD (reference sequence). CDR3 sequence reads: CANKPRGRYEQYF. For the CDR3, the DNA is TGCGCCAACAAACCTAGGGGGCGGTACGAGCAGTACTTC.

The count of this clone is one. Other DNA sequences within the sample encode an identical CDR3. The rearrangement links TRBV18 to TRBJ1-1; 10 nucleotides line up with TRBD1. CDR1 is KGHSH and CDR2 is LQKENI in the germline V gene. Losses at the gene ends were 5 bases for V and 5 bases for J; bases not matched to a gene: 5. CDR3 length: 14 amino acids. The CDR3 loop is CASSFQDRGTEAFF. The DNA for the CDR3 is TGTGCCAGCTCATTTCAGGACAGGGGGACTGAAGCTTTCTTT.

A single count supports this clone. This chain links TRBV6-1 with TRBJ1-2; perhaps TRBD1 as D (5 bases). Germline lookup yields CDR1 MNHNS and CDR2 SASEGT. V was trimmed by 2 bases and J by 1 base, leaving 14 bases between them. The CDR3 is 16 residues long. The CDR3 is CASSEMSRTLNYGYTF. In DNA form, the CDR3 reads TGTGCCAGCAGTGAAATGTCGAGGACACTTAACTATGGCTACACCTTC.

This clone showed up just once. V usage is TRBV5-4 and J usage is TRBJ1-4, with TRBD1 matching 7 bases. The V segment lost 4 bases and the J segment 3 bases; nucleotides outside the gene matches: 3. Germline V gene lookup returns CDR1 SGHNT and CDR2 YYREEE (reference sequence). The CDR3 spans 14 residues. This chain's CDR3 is CASSLGTANEKLFF. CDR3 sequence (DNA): TGTGCCAGCAGCCTGGGGACAGCTAATGAAAAACTGTTTTTT.

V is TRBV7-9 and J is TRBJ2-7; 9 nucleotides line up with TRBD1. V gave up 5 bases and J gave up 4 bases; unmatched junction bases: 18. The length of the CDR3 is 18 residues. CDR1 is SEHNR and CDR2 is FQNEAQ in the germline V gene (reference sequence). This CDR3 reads CASSGPNRGRGGFYEQYF. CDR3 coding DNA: TGTGCCAGCAGCGGGCCTAACAGGGGGCGAGGAGGATTTTACGAGCAGTACTTC.

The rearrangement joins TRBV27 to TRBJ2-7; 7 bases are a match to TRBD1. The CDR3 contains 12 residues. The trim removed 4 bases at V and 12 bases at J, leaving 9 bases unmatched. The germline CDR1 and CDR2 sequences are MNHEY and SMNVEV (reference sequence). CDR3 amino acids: CASSSTTGFLYF. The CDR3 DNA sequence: TGTGCCAGCAGTTCGACGACAGGGTTCCTGTACTTC.

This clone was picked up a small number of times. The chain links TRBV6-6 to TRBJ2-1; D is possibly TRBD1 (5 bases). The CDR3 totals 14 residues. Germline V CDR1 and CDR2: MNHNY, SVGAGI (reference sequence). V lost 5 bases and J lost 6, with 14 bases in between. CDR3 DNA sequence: TGTGCCAGCAGTCCTTCAGGGTTAAGCAATGAGCAGTTCTTC. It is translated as CASSPSGLSNEQFF.

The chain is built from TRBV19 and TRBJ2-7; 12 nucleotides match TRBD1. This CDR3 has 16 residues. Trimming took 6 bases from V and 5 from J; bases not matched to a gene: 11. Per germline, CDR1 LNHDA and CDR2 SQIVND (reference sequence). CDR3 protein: CASSIRPGTGGHEQYF. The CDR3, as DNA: TGTGCCAGTAGCATCCGCCCCGGGACAGGGGGCCACGAGCAGTACTTC.

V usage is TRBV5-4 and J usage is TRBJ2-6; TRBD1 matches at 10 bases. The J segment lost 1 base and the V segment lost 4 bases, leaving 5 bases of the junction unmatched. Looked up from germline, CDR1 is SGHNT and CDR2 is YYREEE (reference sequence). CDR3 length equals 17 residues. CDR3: CASSPRDRGSGANVLTF. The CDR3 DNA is TGTGCCAGCAGCCCCCGGGACAGGGGTTCTGGGGCCAACGTCCTGACTTTC.

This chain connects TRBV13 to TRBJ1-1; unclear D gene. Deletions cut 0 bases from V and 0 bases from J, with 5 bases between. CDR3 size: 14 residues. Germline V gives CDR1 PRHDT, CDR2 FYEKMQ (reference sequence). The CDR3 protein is CASSLGSLNTEAFF. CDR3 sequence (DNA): TGTGCCAGCAGCTTAGGCAGTTTGAACACTGAAGCTTTCTTT.